The rows below give T cell receptor beta chains drawn from one sample of a study of blood T cell repertoires in COVID-19. TCRdb keeps only in-frame clones here, not all; method: immunoSEQ multiplex PCR. The table lists around 170,000 clones, about 88% of them singletons. Sample: PBMCs or T cells enriched from blood (not recorded which). Receptor source: a woman aged 18-29 years who had recovered from COVID-19. CDR3s include the opening cysteine and the closing phenylalanine or tryptophan. A D gene is named only where the DNA matches it firmly. Rows may omit the clone size; those that give it use once, few, many or a size class.

clone size: .
D gene: TRBD1
CDR3 length: 14
V gene: TRBV10-3
J gene: TRBJ1-2
CDR3 DNA: TGTGCCATCAGTGAGGACAGGGAGAGCTATGGCTACACCTTC
CDR3 protein: CAISEDRESYGYTF

clone size: .
D gene: TRBD1
CDR3 length: 19
V gene: TRBV19
J gene: TRBJ1-3
CDR3 DNA: TGTGCCAGTACCGACCGGGACAGGGGGACCTGGAGATCTGGAAACACCATATATTTT
CDR3 protein: CASTDRDRGTWRSGNTIYF

clone size: .
D gene: .
CDR3 length: 15
V gene: TRBV19
J gene: TRBJ1-4
CDR3 DNA: TGTGCCAGTAGTCCAACGACAGGTTGGGGTGAAAAACTGTTTTTT
CDR3 protein: CASSPTTGWGEKLFF

clone size: .
D gene: TRBD2
CDR3 length: 17
V gene: TRBV9
J gene: TRBJ2-7
CDR3 DNA: TGTGCCAGCAGCCCCCCGGCGGGAGGGCCGAAGTCCTACGAGCAGTACTTC
CDR3 protein: CASSPPAGGPKSYEQYF

clone size: once
D gene: .
CDR3 length: 16
V gene: TRBV28
J gene: TRBJ1-3
CDR3 DNA: TGTGCCAGCGGAGTTTCAGGGCCGGTCGCTGGAAACACCATATATTTT
CDR3 protein: CASGVSGPVAGNTIYF

clone size: .
D gene: .
CDR3 length: 15
V gene: TRBV4-3
J gene: TRBJ1-6
CDR3 DNA: TGCGCCAGCAGCCAAGATTGGCAGGGGAATTCACCCCTCCACTTT
CDR3 protein: CASSQDWQGNSPLHF

clone size: .
D gene: .
CDR3 length: 14
V gene: TRBV7-6
J gene: TRBJ2-1
CDR3 DNA: TGTGCCAGCAGCTTAGGAGATGATTACAATGAGCAGTTCTTC
CDR3 protein: CASSLGDDYNEQFF

clone size: once
D gene: .
CDR3 length: 16
V gene: TRBV19
J gene: TRBJ1-6
CDR3 DNA: TGTGCCAGTAGCAGGTCCCGGGACTCCTATAATTCACCCCTCCACTTT
CDR3 protein: CASSRSRDSYNSPLHF

clone size: .
D gene: .
CDR3 length: 15
V gene: TRBV9
J gene: TRBJ1-2
CDR3 DNA: TGTGCCAGCAGCGTAGATCCGGGGAGGGGTGGCGGCTACACCTTC
CDR3 protein: CASSVDPGRGGGYTF

clone size: .
D gene: TRBD1
CDR3 length: 16
V gene: TRBV18
J gene: TRBJ1-1
CDR3 DNA: TGTGCCAGCTCACCACCTGGGGACAGGGCGATGACTGAAGCTTTCTTT
CDR3 protein: CASSPPGDRAMTEAFF

clone size: .
D gene: .
CDR3 length: 15
V gene: TRBV11-2
J gene: TRBJ2-5
CDR3 DNA: TGTGCCACCAAGTTTGGAGGGAGCGAAACAGAGACCCAGTACTTC
CDR3 protein: CATKFGGSETETQYF

clone size: few
D gene: .
CDR3 length: 14
V gene: TRBV19
J gene: TRBJ1-1
CDR3 DNA: TGTGCCAGTTGTGAACGGGGGGCCCTCCTCGGGGCTTTCTTT
CDR3 protein: CASCERGALLGAFF

clone size: .
D gene: .
CDR3 length: 18
V gene: TRBV27
J gene: TRBJ2-5
CDR3 DNA: TGTGCCAGCAGTTTACTCATAACCTCCGACAGGCCACAAGAGACCCAGTACTTC
CDR3 protein: CASSLLITSDRPQETQYF

clone size: .
D gene: .
CDR3 length: 14
V gene: TRBV28
J gene: TRBJ1-2
CDR3 DNA: TGTGCCAGCAGTTTGAGGCAGAGCACCTATGGCTACACCTTC
CDR3 protein: CASSLRQSTYGYTF

clone size: .
D gene: TRBD2
CDR3 length: 15
V gene: TRBV5-1
J gene: TRBJ2-3
CDR3 DNA: TGCGTGGTTCGGGCTAGCGGGGTAACAACAGATACGCAGTATTTT
CDR3 protein: CVVRASGVTTDTQYF

clone size: .
D gene: TRBD1
CDR3 length: 11
V gene: TRBV19
J gene: TRBJ2-4
CDR3 DNA: TGTGCCAGTATGGGGGGGACAGGGCAGTACTTC
CDR3 protein: CASMGGTGQYF

clone size: once
D gene: .
CDR3 length: 13
V gene: TRBV19
J gene: TRBJ1-1
CDR3 DNA: TGTGCCAGTACCTCAACAGGGAACACTGAAGCTTTCTTT
CDR3 protein: CASTSTGNTEAFF

clone size: .
D gene: TRBD2
CDR3 length: 18
V gene: TRBV19
J gene: TRBJ2-2
CDR3 DNA: TGTGCCAGTAGCAACCCCGGGACTAGCGGGGGAGGGACCGGGGAGCTGTTTTTT
CDR3 protein: CASSNPGTSGGGTGELFF

clone size: .
D gene: TRBD2
CDR3 length: 18
V gene: TRBV11-3
J gene: TRBJ2-1
CDR3 DNA: TGTGCCAGCAGCTTAGGTGTGAGCGGGGGGGCCGGGTACAATGAGCAGTTCTTC
CDR3 protein: CASSLGVSGGAGYNEQFF

clone size: few
D gene: .
CDR3 length: 14
V gene: TRBV5-5
J gene: TRBJ2-7
CDR3 DNA: TGTGCCAGCAGCTTGGGGCAGGGTCCCTACGAGCAGTACTTC
CDR3 protein: CASSLGQGPYEQYF

clone size: .
D gene: TRBD1
CDR3 length: 16
V gene: TRBV25-1
J gene: TRBJ2-7
CDR3 DNA: TGTGCCAGCAGTGAAGGGATGAGACAGGGAAGCCACGAGCAGTACTTC
CDR3 protein: CASSEGMRQGSHEQYF

clone size: .
D gene: .
CDR3 length: 15
V gene: TRBV5-1
J gene: TRBJ1-1
CDR3 DNA: TGCGCCAGCAGCTTGGATGGCCCGGGGGTCACTGAAGCTTTCTTT
CDR3 protein: CASSLDGPGVTEAFF

clone size: .
D gene: .
CDR3 length: 15
V gene: TRBV21-1
J gene: TRBJ2-1
CDR3 DNA: TGTGCCAGCAGCCAAGCGGGAGGGCCCTACAATGAGCAGTTCTTC
CDR3 protein: CASSQAGGPYNEQFF

clone size: many
D gene: TRBD2
CDR3 length: 13
V gene: TRBV7-3
J gene: TRBJ2-2
CDR3 DNA: TGTGCCAGCAGCTTGACTAGCGCCGGGGAGCTGTTTTTT
CDR3 protein: CASSLTSAGELFF

clone size: .
D gene: .
CDR3 length: 15
V gene: TRBV5-5
J gene: TRBJ1-1
CDR3 DNA: TGTGCCAGCAGCCAACAAGGGGGGGCGAACACTGAAGCTTTCTTT
CDR3 protein: CASSQQGGANTEAFF

clone size: .
D gene: .
CDR3 length: 11
V gene: TRBV28
J gene: TRBJ2-3
CDR3 DNA: TGTGCCAGCAGTCTCACAGATACGCAGTATTTT
CDR3 protein: CASSLTDTQYF

clone size: .
D gene: TRBD1
CDR3 length: 17
V gene: TRBV2
J gene: TRBJ1-1
CDR3 DNA: TGTGCCAGCAGACGGACAGGGGCGAATATAATGAACACTGAAGCTTTCTTT
CDR3 protein: CASRRTGANIMNTEAFF

clone size: few
D gene: .
CDR3 length: 14
V gene: TRBV27
J gene: TRBJ1-1
CDR3 DNA: TGTGCCAGCAGTCTACAGGGACTGAACACTGAAGCTTTCTTT
CDR3 protein: CASSLQGLNTEAFF

clone size: once
D gene: TRBD1
CDR3 length: 14
V gene: TRBV9
J gene: TRBJ1-2
CDR3 DNA: TGTGCCAGCAGCGGCGGGACAGAGAACTATGGCTACACCTTC
CDR3 protein: CASSGGTENYGYTF

clone size: .
D gene: .
CDR3 length: 14
V gene: TRBV7-9
J gene: TRBJ1-1
CDR3 DNA: TGTGCCAGCAGCACTCAGACAGAGAACACTGAAGCTTTCTTT
CDR3 protein: CASSTQTENTEAFF

clone size: once
D gene: .
CDR3 length: 15
V gene: TRBV4-3
J gene: TRBJ1-2
CDR3 DNA: TGCGCCAGCAGCCAAGACTCCGGGGGTAACTATGGCTACACCTTC
CDR3 protein: CASSQDSGGNYGYTF

clone size: .
D gene: .
CDR3 length: 15
V gene: TRBV15
J gene: TRBJ2-1
CDR3 DNA: TGTGCCACCAGCAGTGACGGTGGCAGAGCGGATGAGCAGTTCTTC
CDR3 protein: CATSSDGGRADEQFF

clone size: .
D gene: .
CDR3 length: 16
V gene: TRBV19
J gene: TRBJ2-1
CDR3 DNA: TGTGCCAGCCAGGCGAGGGGGGGCCTGTCCAACAATGAGCAGTTCTTC
CDR3 protein: CASQARGGLSNNEQFF

clone size: .
D gene: .
CDR3 length: 16
V gene: TRBV21-1
J gene: TRBJ1-4
CDR3 DNA: TGTGCCAGCAGCAAAGCGCGGGTGGGCCAGGATGAAAAACTGTTTTTT
CDR3 protein: CASSKARVGQDEKLFF

clone size: .
D gene: TRBD1
CDR3 length: 13
V gene: TRBV2
J gene: TRBJ2-7
CDR3 DNA: TGTGCCAGTTCTAGACAGGGCGACTACGAGCAGTACTTC
CDR3 protein: CASSRQGDYEQYF

clone size: few
D gene: .
CDR3 length: 16
V gene: TRBV10-2
J gene: TRBJ1-6
CDR3 DNA: TGCGCCAGCAGTGAGCCATTAAAGGACAGAAATTCACCCCTCCACTTT
CDR3 protein: CASSEPLKDRNSPLHF

clone size: once
D gene: .
CDR3 length: 13
V gene: TRBV12-3/TRBV12-4
J gene: TRBJ1-5
CDR3 DNA: TGTGCCAGCAGTTGGGGGCCCAATCAGCCCCAGCATTTT
CDR3 protein: CASSWGPNQPQHF

clone size: .
D gene: .
CDR3 length: 13
V gene: TRBV19
J gene: TRBJ1-1
CDR3 DNA: TGTGCCAGTAAGTTCCCTATTGCCACTGAAGCTTTCTTT
CDR3 protein: CASKFPIATEAFF

clone size: .
D gene: TRBD2
CDR3 length: 14
V gene: TRBV13
J gene: TRBJ2-5
CDR3 DNA: TGTGCCAGCAGCTTCACCGGGGGGGAAGAGACCCAGTACTTC
CDR3 protein: CASSFTGGEETQYF

clone size: few
D gene: TRBD1
CDR3 length: 15
V gene: TRBV5-1
J gene: TRBJ2-7
CDR3 DNA: TGCGCCAGCAGCTTGGAGGCAGGGGGCATCTACGAGCAGTACTTC
CDR3 protein: CASSLEAGGIYEQYF

clone size: .
D gene: .
CDR3 length: 11
V gene: TRBV20-1
J gene: TRBJ1-1
CDR3 DNA: TGCAGTGCTCCACGGGGCACTGAAGCTTTCTTT
CDR3 protein: CSAPRGTEAFF

clone size: .
D gene: TRBD1
CDR3 length: 15
V gene: TRBV19
J gene: TRBJ1-4
CDR3 DNA: TGTGCCAGTAGCACAACCGGGACAGGGGGCGAAAAACTGTTTTTT
CDR3 protein: CASSTTGTGGEKLFF

clone size: .
D gene: TRBD1
CDR3 length: 13
V gene: TRBV30
J gene: TRBJ1-6
CDR3 DNA: TGTGCCTGGAGATACAGGGGAGAGGCACCCCTCCACTTT
CDR3 protein: CAWRYRGEAPLHF

clone size: .
D gene: .
CDR3 length: 12
V gene: TRBV6-2/TRBV6-3
J gene: TRBJ2-3
CDR3 DNA: TGTGCCAGCAGCATAAACACAGATACGCAGTATTTT
CDR3 protein: CASSINTDTQYF

clone size: .
D gene: .
CDR3 length: 15
V gene: TRBV11-1
J gene: TRBJ1-4
CDR3 DNA: TGTGCCAGCAGCCAAGCCCGGGGTCCTAATGAAAAACTGTTTTTT
CDR3 protein: CASSQARGPNEKLFF

clone size: .
D gene: .
CDR3 length: 15
V gene: TRBV7-7
J gene: TRBJ1-3
CDR3 DNA: TGTGCTAGCAGCTTAGAGTCAGTTTCTGGAAACACCATATATTTT
CDR3 protein: CASSLESVSGNTIYF

clone size: .
D gene: TRBD2
CDR3 length: 13
V gene: TRBV5-6
J gene: TRBJ2-7
CDR3 DNA: TGTGCCAGCAGCTGGGGACTAGCAAGCGAGCAGTACTTC
CDR3 protein: CASSWGLASEQYF

clone size: .
D gene: TRBD1
CDR3 length: 14
V gene: TRBV6-5
J gene: TRBJ2-7
CDR3 DNA: TGTGCCAGCAGGTCCAACAGGGGGGCCTACGAGCAGTACTTC
CDR3 protein: CASRSNRGAYEQYF

clone size: .
D gene: TRBD1
CDR3 length: 16
V gene: TRBV28
J gene: TRBJ1-1
CDR3 DNA: TGTGCCAGCAGTTTATTACAGGGGCGTATGAACACTGAAGCTTTCTTT
CDR3 protein: CASSLLQGRMNTEAFF

clone size: .
D gene: .
CDR3 length: 15
V gene: TRBV2
J gene: TRBJ2-6
CDR3 DNA: TGTGCCACCACCGACCAGGATGCTGGGGCCAACGTCCTGACTTTC
CDR3 protein: CATTDQDAGANVLTF